These 8 T cell receptor beta chains originate from one sample sequenced in a study of neurological immune-mediated disorders. Time point indicated: longitudinal time-point 1 (baseline). TCRdb reanalysed the 5' RACE reads using MiXCR and keeps one entry per CDR3 protein. The sample consists of about 40,000 distinct CDR3 sequences, more than 3% of them appearing once. Input material: PBMCs. These receptors all stem from a woman aged 55-75 years with multiple sclerosis.

This clonotype was detected ten times or more. This chain links TRBV29-1 with TRBJ1-1, with D maybe TRBD1 (6 bases). This CDR3 is built from 13 residues. The V and J ends lost 6 bases and 5 bases respectively, with 16 bases between them. Germline CDR1 and CDR2: SQVTM and ANQGSEA. The CDR3 is CSVPTDRFTEAFF. CDR3 DNA sequence: TGCAGCGTCCCTACAGACAGGTTTACTGAAGCTTTCTTT.

This clonotype appeared many times. The rearrangement uses TRBV20-1 and TRBJ2-3; 7 nucleotides match TRBD2. The CDR3 is made up of 13 amino acids. Germline CDR1 and CDR2: DFQATT and SNEGSKA (reference sequence). Losses at the gene ends were 2 bases for V and 5 bases for J; bases not matched to a gene: 4. CDR3 in DNA: TGCAGTGCTAGACTGTCGGGGGGAGATACGCAGTATTTT. Amino acid sequence: CSARLSGGDTQYF.

In its sample, this clonotype was seen many times. J is TRBJ1-1 and V is TRBV20-1; 8 bases match TRBD1. The CDR3 extends over 14 amino acids. Germline CDR1 and CDR2: DFQATT and SNEGSKA (reference sequence). V shed 6 bases and J 1 base; nucleotides not matched to a gene: 7. DNA for the CDR3: TGCAGTGCACCCTCGACAGGGGCGAACACTGAAGCTTTCTTT. Its translation is CSAPSTGANTEAFF.

This clonotype occurred a few times. A much larger clone differs from this one at a single base, so this may be a read error. V and J are TRBV5-1 and TRBJ1-3, with D uncertain. CDR1 is SGHRS and CDR2 is YFSETQ in the germline V gene. The CDR3 loop spans 14 amino acids. The CDR3 loop reads CASSLGTAGNNIYF. Here the CDR3 DNA reads TGCGCCAGCAGCTTGGGGACCGCTGGAAACAACATATATTTT.

The table lists this clonotype with a few counts. The chain is built from TRBV5-1 and TRBJ2-1; TRBD2 might be the D (6 bases). V was shortened by 4 bases and J by 6 bases, with 14 bases between the two germline ends. Germline V lookup: CDR1 SGHRS, CDR2 YFSETQ. The CDR3 totals 14 residues. CDR3 region: CASSPGLMPNEQFF. As DNA, the CDR3 is TGCGCCAGCAGCCCGGGACTCATGCCCAATGAGCAGTTCTTC.

This clonotype was counted at least ten times. The chain uses TRBV7-9 and TRBJ1-1; 7 bases map to TRBD1. Germline trimming cut 1 base from V and 1 base from J; bases unmatched to any gene: 0. Germline lookup yields CDR1 SEHNR and CDR2 FQNEAQ (reference sequence). The CDR3 spans 14 residues. This chain's CDR3 is CASSLGDRNTEAFF. DNA for the CDR3: TGTGCCAGCAGCTTAGGGGACAGGAACACTGAAGCTTTCTTT.

This clonotype showed up many times. The chain joins TRBV6-5 to TRBJ1-5, with D unresolved. V gave up 1 base and J gave up 2 bases, with 9 bases separating them. The CDR3 is 15 amino acids. Germline assignment: CDR1 MNHEY and CDR2 SVGAGI. The CDR3 DNA follows: TGTGCCAGCAGTTACTTAGATCCCGGCAATCAGCCCCAGCATTTT. It yields the protein CASSYLDPGNQPQHF.

This clonotype was seen many times. J is TRBJ2-5 and V is TRBV20-1; D gene ambiguous. Germline V gene lookup returns CDR1 DFQATT and CDR2 SNEGSKA (reference sequence). The CDR3 loop spans 11 amino acids. The ends were cut back, 6 bases at V and 5 bases at J, with 10 bases in the middle. The CDR3 DNA reads as TGCAGTGCCCGGCGCGTGGAGACCCAGTACTTC. This codes for CSARRVETQYF.